This TCR beta chain emerged from a study of OX40 agonist ivuxolimab in advanced cancers. As for the study in general: Patients were dosed with the agonistic anti-OX40 (CD134) antibody ivuxolimab. Three patients, one with hepatocellular carcinoma and two with cutaneous melanoma, responded partially.

A history of autoimmune disease or systemic immunosuppression excluded patients. Trimming took 5 bases from V and 3 from J, leaving 11 bases between them. Looked up from germline, CDR1 is KGHSY and CDR2 is FQNENV. The CDR3 is 14 residues long. The assay was immunoSEQ multiplex PCR, and TCRdb's table has in-frame clones only and misses some. Of around 100,000 clones listed, around 87% are singletons. This clone was observed a few times. This TCR came from an adult with an advanced solid tumor such as melanoma, head and neck, liver or kidney cancer. Sequences were derived from CD4+ or CD8+ T cells sorted from blood, sampled in a trial of the OX40 agonist ivuxolimab. This chain joins TRBV16 and TRBJ1-5; D is uncertain. The CDR3 is CASSKTAVNQPQHF. In DNA, the CDR3 is TGTGCCAGCAGCAAAACGGCAGTCAATCAGCCCCAGCATTTT.